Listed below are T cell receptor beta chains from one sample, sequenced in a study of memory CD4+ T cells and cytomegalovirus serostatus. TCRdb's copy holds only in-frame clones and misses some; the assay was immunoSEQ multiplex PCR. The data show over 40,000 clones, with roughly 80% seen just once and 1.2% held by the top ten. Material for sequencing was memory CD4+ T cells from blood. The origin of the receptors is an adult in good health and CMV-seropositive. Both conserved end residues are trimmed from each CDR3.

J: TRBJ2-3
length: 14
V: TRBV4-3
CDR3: ASSQVIGGASNTQY

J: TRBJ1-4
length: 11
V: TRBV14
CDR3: ASSRAFNEKLF

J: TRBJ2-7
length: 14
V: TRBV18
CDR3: ASSPGFGQPRAEQY

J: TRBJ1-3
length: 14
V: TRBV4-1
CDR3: ASSQELAPEGNTIY

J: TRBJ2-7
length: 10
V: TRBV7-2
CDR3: ASSESSYEQY

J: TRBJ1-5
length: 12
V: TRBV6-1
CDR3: ASRNRVVNQPQH

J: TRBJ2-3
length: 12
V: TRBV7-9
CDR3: ASSPRGGTDTQY

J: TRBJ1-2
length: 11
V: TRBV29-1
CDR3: SVGSGATYGYT

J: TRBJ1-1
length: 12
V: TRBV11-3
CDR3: ASSLRGGYTEAF

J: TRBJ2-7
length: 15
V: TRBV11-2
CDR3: ASSPINRGSLSYEQY

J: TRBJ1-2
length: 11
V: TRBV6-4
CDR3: ASRETGRDGYT

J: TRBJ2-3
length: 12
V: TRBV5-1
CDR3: ASEVNEGADTQY

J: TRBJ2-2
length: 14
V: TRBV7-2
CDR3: ASSLSAGELTGELF

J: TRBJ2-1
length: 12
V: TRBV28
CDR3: ASSLPSRGSEQF

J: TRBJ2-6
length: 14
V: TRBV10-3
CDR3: AISAIRAAGANVLT

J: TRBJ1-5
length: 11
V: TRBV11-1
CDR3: ASSLGLNQPQH

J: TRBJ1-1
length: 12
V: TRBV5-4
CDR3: ASLRDAADTEAF

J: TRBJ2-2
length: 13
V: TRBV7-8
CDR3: ASSLAGGGAGELF

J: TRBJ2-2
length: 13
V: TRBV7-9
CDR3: ASSFETGNTGELF

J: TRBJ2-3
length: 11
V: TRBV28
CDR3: ASSPSVTHTQY

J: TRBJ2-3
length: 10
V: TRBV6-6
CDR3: ASSFITDTQY

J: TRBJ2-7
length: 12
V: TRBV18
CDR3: ASSPSGTGNEQY

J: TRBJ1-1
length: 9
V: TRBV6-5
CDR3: ASAGDTEAF

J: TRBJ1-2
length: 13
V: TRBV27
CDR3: ASRSLDRANYGYT

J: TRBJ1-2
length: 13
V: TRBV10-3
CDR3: AISGGSDRGNGYT

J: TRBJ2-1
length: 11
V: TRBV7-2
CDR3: ASSNPALNEQF

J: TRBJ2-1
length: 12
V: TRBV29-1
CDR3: SVSGQGDWDEQF

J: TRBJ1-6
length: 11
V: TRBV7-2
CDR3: ASRSYKDSPLH

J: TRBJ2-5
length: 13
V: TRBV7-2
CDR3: ASSPSGISAETQY

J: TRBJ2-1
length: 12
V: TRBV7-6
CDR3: ASSRGQGYNEQF

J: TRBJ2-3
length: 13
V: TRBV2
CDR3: ASNGFGGSTDTQY

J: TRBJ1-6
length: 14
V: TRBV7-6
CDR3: ASSLGQGGSGSPLH

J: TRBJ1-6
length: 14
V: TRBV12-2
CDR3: ASRSRTGVNNSPLH

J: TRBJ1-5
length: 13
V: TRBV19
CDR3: ASSPPDSRNQPQH

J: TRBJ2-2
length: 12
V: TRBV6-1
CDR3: ASRLQQNTGELF

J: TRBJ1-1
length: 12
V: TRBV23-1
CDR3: ASSRTGKDTEAF

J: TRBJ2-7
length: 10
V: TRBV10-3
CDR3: ASTAGGSEQY

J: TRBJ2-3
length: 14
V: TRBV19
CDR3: ASSIVAGGRADTQY

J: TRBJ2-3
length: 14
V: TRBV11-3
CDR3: ASSPGTSGRTDTQY

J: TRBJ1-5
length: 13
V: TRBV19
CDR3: ASSTSIEGGQPQH

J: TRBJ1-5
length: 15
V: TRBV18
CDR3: ASSPWPPRTSNQPQH

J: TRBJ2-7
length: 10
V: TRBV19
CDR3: ATRDREDEQY